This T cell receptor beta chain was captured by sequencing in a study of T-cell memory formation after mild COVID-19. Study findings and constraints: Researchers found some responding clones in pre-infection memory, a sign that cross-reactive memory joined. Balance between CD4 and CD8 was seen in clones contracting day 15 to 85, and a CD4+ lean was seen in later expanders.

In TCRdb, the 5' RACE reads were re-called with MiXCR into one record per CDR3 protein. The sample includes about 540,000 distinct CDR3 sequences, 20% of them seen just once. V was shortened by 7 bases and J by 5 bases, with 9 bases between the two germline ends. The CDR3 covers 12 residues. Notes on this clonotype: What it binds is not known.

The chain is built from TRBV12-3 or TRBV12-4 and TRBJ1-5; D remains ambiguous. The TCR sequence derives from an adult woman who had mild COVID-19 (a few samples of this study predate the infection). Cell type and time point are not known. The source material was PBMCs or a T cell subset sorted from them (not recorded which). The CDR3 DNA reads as TGTGCCAGCACCACAAGGTATCAGCCCCAGCATTTT. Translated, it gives CASTTRYQPQHF.